The rows below give T cell receptor beta chains drawn from one sample of a study of shared clonotypes between healthy human individuals. Method: immunoSEQ multiplex PCR; TCRdb's copy keeps in-frame clones and lacks some. The sample records about 2.2 million clones, approximately 94% being singletons. Material for sequencing was naive CD8+ T cells from PBMCs. Receptors originate from a man younger than 35 in good health. Some clones in this sample may be carry-over from other donors' samples. Both conserved end residues are trimmed from each CDR3.

cdr3_aa	v_call	j_call
ASNHGGGNEQF	TRBV5-4	TRBJ2-1
ASSSFKLGSPDTQY	TRBV13	TRBJ2-3
ASSLAWLGTEPNYGYT	TRBV5-6	TRBJ1-2
ASSLDPVTQQF	TRBV11-3	TRBJ2-1
ASSDRGGGETQY	TRBV2	TRBJ2-5
ASSSLGAGSGQPQH	TRBV19	TRBJ1-5
SVVGQGGGYT	TRBV29-1	TRBJ1-2
ASSYVSSGRGNEQF	TRBV6-5	TRBJ2-1
ASSFFTGELF	TRBV7-9	TRBJ2-2
ASSSGTPNEQF	TRBV9	TRBJ2-1
ASSLGLFQPQH	TRBV6-1	TRBJ1-5
ASSLVGGADEKLF	TRBV7-8	TRBJ1-4
ASSYSGPSGNEQF	TRBV9	TRBJ2-1
ASSLLGQGIETQY	TRBV27	TRBJ2-5
ASSPLRIRTSGKNTDTQY	TRBV27	TRBJ2-3
AITSDSLLRYEQY	TRBV10-3	TRBJ2-7
SVEDFREQY	TRBV29-1	TRBJ2-5
ASSPLAGGRETQY	TRBV4-1	TRBJ2-5
AVSGLAGQTEQF	TRBV10-3	TRBJ2-1
ATSGTDENEQY	TRBV15	TRBJ2-7
ASSLEQILVNTEAF	TRBV7-2	TRBJ1-1
ASSQGDGLYNEQF	TRBV7-2	TRBJ2-1
ASSLASPFGYEQY	TRBV7-9	TRBJ2-7
AISGLAGTASTDTQY	TRBV10-3	TRBJ2-3
ASSQEGWTGELF	TRBV14	TRBJ2-2
ASSLSGAEAF	TRBV13	TRBJ1-1
ASSFGVYSNQPQH	TRBV28	TRBJ1-5
AISEPGDSSYEQY	TRBV10-3	TRBJ2-7
ASSFVSGRDWLGEQY	TRBV27	TRBJ2-7
ASSPRGRGGQETQY	TRBV18	TRBJ2-5
ATSRGLAGGNEQF	TRBV15	TRBJ2-1
ASSLADPGVRNYGYT	TRBV5-1	TRBJ1-2
ASSFIGGGYEQY	TRBV27	TRBJ2-7
ASSPTPSPVTQY	TRBV27	TRBJ2-3
ASSRDGYKNIQY	TRBV6-5	TRBJ2-4
ASSLGQGLDYEQY	TRBV5-1	TRBJ2-7
ASSPLGNSYEQY	TRBV27	TRBJ2-7
ATSHRRQYEETQY	TRBV15	TRBJ2-5
ASSPSGRANEQF	TRBV9	TRBJ2-1
ASSNSQREH	TRBV5-4	TRBJ2-7
ASSQAGTASYEQY	TRBV4-3	TRBJ2-7
ASSNRDGVSYEQY	TRBV7-9	TRBJ2-7
ASSQDHGLSEGYEQY	TRBV4-3	TRBJ2-7
ASSNSPSREVMETQY	TRBV5-4	TRBJ2-5
ASSGQGNTEAF	TRBV6-6	TRBJ1-1
ASSIVSHEQF	TRBV19	TRBJ2-1
ASSLRSSYNEQF	TRBV27	TRBJ2-1
ASSEESRGPYEQY	TRBV6-1	TRBJ2-7
ASSLGTGGYYEQY	TRBV27	TRBJ2-7
ASSQVVDGTYNEQF	TRBV4-2	TRBJ2-1
ASSWGLYNEQF	TRBV5-6	TRBJ2-1
ATSRDGTGARRDTEAF	TRBV15	TRBJ1-1
ASSGSGELF	TRBV7-9	TRBJ2-2
ASSLPQPTEAF	TRBV5-5	TRBJ1-1